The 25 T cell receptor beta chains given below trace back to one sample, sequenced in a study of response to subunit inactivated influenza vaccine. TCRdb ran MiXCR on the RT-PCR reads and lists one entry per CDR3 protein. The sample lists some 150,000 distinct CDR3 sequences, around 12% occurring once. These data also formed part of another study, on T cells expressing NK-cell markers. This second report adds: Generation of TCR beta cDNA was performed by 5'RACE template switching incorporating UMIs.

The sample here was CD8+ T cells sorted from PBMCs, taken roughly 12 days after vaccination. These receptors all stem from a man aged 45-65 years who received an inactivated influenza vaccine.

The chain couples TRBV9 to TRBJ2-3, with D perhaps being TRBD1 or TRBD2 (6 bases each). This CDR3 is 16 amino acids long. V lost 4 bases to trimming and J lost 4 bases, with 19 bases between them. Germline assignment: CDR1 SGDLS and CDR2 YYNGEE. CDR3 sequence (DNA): TGTGCCAGCAGCCCCGGAGAGGGGGGTATGGCAGATACGCAGTATTTT. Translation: CASSPGEGGMADTQYF.

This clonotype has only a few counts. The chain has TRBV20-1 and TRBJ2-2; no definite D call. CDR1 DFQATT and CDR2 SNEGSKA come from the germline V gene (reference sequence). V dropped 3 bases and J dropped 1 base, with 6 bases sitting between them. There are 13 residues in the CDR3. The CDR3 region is CSASQRNTGELFF. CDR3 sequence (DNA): TGCAGTGCTAGTCAAAGGAACACCGGGGAGCTGTTTTTT.

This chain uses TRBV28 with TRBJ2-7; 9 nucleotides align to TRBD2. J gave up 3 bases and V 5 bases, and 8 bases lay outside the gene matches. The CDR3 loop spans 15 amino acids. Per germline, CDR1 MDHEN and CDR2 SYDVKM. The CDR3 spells CASSPLGLAGYEQYF. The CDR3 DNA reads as TGTGCCAGCAGTCCCTTGGGACTAGCTGGCTACGAGCAGTACTTC. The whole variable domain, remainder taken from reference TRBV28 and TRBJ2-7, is DVKVTQSSRYLVKRTGEKVFLECVQDMDHENMFWYRQDPGLGLRLIYFSYDVKMKEKGDIPEGYSVSREKKERFSLILESASTNQTSMYLCASSPLGLAGYEQYFGPGTRLTVT.

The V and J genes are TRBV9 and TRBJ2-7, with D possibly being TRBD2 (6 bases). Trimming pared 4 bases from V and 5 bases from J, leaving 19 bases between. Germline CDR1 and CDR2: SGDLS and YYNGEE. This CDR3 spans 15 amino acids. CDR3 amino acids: CASSPTGLRVHEQYF. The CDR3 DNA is TGTGCCAGCAGCCCTACGGGACTCCGAGTCCACGAGCAGTACTTC.

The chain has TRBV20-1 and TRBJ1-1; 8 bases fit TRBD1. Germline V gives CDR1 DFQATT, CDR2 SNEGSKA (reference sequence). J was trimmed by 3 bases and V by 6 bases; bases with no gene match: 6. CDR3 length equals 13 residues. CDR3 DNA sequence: TGCAGTGCCCCAGGGGGCGCCTACACTGAAGCTTTCTTT. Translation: CSAPGGAYTEAFF.

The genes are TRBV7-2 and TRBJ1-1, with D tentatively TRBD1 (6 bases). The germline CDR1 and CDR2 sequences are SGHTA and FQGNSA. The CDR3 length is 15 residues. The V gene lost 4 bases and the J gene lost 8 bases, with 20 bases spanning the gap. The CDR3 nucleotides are TGTGCCAGCAGCTGGGCAGGGGAGTTCGGCATAGAAGCTTTCTTT. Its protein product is CASSWAGEFGIEAFF.

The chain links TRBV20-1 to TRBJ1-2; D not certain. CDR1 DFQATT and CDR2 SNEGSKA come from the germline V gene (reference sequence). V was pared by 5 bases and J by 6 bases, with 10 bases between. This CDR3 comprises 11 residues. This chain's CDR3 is CSAEDENGYTF. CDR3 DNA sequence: TGCAGTGCTGAGGATGAGAATGGCTACACCTTC.

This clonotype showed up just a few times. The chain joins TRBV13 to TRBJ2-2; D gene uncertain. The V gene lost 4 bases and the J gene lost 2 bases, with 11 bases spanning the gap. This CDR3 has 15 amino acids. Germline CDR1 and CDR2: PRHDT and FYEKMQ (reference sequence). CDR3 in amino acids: CASSSKGKNTGELFF. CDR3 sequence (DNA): TGTGCCAGCAGCTCTAAGGGCAAAAACACCGGGGAGCTGTTTTTT.

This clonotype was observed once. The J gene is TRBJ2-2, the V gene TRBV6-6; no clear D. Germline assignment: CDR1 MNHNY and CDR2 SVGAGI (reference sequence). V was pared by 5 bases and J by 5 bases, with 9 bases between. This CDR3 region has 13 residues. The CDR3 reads CASSTVGTGELFF. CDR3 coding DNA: TGTGCCAGCAGTACAGTGGGGACCGGGGAGCTGTTTTTT.

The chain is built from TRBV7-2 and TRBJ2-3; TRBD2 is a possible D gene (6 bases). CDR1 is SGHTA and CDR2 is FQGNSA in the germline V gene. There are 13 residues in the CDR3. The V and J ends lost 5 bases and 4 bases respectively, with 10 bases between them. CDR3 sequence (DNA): TGTGCCAGCAGCCCGGGACTTCCAGATACGCAGTATTTT. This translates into CASSPGLPDTQYF.

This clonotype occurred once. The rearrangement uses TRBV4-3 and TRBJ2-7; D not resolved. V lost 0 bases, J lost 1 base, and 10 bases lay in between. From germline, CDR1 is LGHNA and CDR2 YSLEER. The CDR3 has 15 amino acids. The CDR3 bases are TGCGCCAGCAGCCAAGATGTTGCAGATTCCTACGAGCAGTACTTC. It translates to CASSQDVADSYEQYF.

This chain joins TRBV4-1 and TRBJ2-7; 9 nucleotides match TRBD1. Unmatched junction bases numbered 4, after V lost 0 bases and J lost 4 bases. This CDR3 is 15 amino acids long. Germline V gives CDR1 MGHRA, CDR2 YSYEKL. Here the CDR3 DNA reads TGCGCCAGCAGCCAAGATGGGACAGGGTTTTACGAGCAGTACTTC. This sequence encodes CASSQDGTGFYEQYF.

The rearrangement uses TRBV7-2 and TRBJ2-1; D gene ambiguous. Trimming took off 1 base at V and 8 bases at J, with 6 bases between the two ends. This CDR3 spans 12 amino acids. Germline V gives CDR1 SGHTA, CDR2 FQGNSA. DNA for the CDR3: TGTGCCAGCAGCTTAGTTGTCTATGAGCAGTTCTTC. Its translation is CASSLVVYEQFF.

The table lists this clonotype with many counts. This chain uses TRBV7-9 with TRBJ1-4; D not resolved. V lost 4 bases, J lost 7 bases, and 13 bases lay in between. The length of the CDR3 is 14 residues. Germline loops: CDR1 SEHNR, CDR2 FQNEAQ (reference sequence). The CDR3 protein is CASSYTAYSEKLFF. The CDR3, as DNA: TGTGCCAGCAGCTACACAGCGTATAGTGAAAAACTGTTTTTT.

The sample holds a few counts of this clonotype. The CDR3 bases are TGTGCCAGCAACGGGGTTTTCACAGATACGCAGTATTTT. Its translation is CASNGVFTDTQYF. The chain carries TRBV12-3 or TRBV12-4 and TRBJ2-3, with D maybe TRBD2 (5 bases). This CDR3 contains 13 residues. V lost 7 bases and J lost 2, with 10 bases in between.

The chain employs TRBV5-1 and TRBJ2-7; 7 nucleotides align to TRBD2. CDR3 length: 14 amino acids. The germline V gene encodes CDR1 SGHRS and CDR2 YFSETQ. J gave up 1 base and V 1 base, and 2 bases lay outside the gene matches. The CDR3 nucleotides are TGCGCCAGCAGCTTGACTAGCGCTTCCTACGAGCAGTACTTC. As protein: CASSLTSASYEQYF. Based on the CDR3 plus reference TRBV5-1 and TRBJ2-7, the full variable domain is KAGVTQTPRYLIKTRGQQVTLSCSPISGHRSVSWYQQTPGQGLQFLFEYFSETQRNKGNFPGRFSGRQFSNSRSEMNVSTLELGDSALYLCASSLTSASYEQYFGPGTRLTVT.

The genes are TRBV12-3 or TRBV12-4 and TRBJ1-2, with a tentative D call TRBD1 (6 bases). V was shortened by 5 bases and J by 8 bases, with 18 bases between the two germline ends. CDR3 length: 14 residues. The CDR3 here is CASSPQGWSYGYTF. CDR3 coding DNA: TGTGCCAGCAGTCCTCAGGGGTGGTCCTACGGCTACACCTTC.

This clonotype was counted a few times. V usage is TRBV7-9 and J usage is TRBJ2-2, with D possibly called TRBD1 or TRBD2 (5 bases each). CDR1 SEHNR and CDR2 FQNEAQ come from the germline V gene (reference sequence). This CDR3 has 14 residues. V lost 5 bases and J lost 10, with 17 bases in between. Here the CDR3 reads CASSPHSGPEELFF. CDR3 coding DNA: TGTGCCAGCAGCCCGCATTCGGGGCCTGAGGAGCTGTTTTTT. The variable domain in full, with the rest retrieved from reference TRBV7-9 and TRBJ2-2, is DTGVSQNPRHKITKRGQNVTFRCDPISEHNRLYWYRQTLGQGPEFLTYFQNEAQLEKSRLLSDRFSAERPKGSFSTLEIQRTEQGDSAMYLCASSPHSGPEELFFGEGSRLTVL.

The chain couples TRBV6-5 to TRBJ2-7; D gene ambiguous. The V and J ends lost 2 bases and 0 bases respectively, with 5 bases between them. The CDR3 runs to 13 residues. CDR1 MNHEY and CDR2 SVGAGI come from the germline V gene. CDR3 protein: CASSYDYSYEQYF. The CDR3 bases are TGTGCCAGCAGTTACGATTACTCCTACGAGCAGTACTTC.

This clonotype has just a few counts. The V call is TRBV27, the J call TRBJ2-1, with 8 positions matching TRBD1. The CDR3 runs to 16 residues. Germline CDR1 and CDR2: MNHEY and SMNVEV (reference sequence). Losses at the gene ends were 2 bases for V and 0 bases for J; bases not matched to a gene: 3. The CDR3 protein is CASSLQGAGSYNEQFF. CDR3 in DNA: TGTGCCAGCAGTTTACAGGGGGCAGGCTCCTACAATGAGCAGTTCTTC.

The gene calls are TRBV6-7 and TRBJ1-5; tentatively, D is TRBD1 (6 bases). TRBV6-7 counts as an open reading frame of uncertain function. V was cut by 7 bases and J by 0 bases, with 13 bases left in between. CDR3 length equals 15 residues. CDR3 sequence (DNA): TGTGCCAGCAAACAGGGCCTCAATAGCAATCAGCCCCAGCATTTT. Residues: CASKQGLNSNQPQHF.

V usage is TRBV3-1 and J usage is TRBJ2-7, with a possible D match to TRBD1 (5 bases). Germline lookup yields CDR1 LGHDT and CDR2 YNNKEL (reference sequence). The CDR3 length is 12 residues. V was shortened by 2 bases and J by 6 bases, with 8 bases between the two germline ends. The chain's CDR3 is CASSQRGPEQYF. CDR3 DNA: TGTGCCAGCAGCCAAAGGGGTCCCGAGCAGTACTTC.

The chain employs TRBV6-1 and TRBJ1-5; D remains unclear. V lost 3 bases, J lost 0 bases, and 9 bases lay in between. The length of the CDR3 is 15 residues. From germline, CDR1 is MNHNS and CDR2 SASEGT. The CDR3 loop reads CASSEPVHSNQPQHF. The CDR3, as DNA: TGTGCCAGCAGTGAGCCAGTTCATAGCAATCAGCCCCAGCATTTT.

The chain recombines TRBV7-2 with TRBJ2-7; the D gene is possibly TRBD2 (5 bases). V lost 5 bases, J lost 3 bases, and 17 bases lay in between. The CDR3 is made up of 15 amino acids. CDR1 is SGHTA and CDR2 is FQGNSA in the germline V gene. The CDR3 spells CASSGGLVVFYEQYF. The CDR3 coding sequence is TGTGCCAGCAGCGGTGGACTGGTCGTGTTCTACGAGCAGTACTTC.

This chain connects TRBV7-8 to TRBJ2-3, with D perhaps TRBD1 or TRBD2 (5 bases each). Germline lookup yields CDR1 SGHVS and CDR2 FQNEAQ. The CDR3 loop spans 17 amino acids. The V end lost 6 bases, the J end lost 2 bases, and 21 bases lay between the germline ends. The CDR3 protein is CASSGTARPLSTDTQYF. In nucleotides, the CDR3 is TGTGCCAGCAGTGGGACGGCGAGACCCCTGTCCACAGATACGCAGTATTTT.